The 15 T cell receptor beta chains given below trace back to one sample, sequenced in a study of OX40 agonist ivuxolimab in advanced cancers. Profiling relied on immunoSEQ multiplex PCR, and the TCRdb table lists in-frame clones only, not all of them. The sample contains 25,000 to 35,000 clones, roughly 82% of which appear only once. The sequenced sample was CD4+ or CD8+ T cells sorted from blood, obtained in a trial of the OX40 agonist ivuxolimab. The receptors come from an adult with an advanced solid tumor such as melanoma, head and neck, liver or kidney cancer.

This clone occurred a few times. The chain links TRBV29-1 to TRBJ2-3; no clear D. The CDR3 covers 14 residues. The V gene's germline CDR1 is SQVTM and CDR2 ANQGSEA. Trimming took 3 bases from V and 1 from J, leaving 11 bases between them. CDR3 sequence reads: CSVDSQGRTDTQYF. CDR3 coding DNA: TGCAGCGTTGATTCGCAAGGCCGCACAGATACGCAGTATTTT.

The sample holds one count of this clone. V gene TRBV7-9 combines with J gene TRBJ2-5; 10 nucleotides align to TRBD2. The J call is doubtful: the DNA matches TRBJ2-7 better. The CDR3 has 16 amino acids. Germline CDR1 SEHNR, CDR2 FQNEAQ (reference sequence). The CDR3 DNA reads TGTGCCAGCAGCTTAGCGCGTGGACTAGCGGTCTACGAGCAGTACTTC. Its protein product is CASSLARGLAVYEQYF.

The chain uses TRBV6-1 and TRBJ1-1; perhaps TRBD1 as D (5 bases). Germline CDR1 MNHNS, CDR2 SASEGT. There are 14 residues in the CDR3. The V and J ends lost 0 bases and 5 bases respectively, with 10 bases between them. The CDR3 region has the DNA TGTGCCAGCAGTGAAGCGGGGGGTTGGACTGAAGCTTTCTTT. Encoded protein: CASSEAGGWTEAFF.

As DNA, the CDR3 is TGTGCCAGAAGCCCCTCCCACGAGGCTTATAGCAATCAGCCCCAGCATTTT. Encoded protein: CARSPSHEAYSNQPQHF. The chain is built from TRBV5-3 and TRBJ1-5; D gene ambiguous. TRBV5-3 is treated as an ORF (open reading frame) with a function not yet certain. V was shortened by 4 bases and J by 0 bases, with 17 bases between the two germline ends. This CDR3 has 17 amino acids.

The chain combines TRBV4-2 with TRBJ1-2, with D possibly being TRBD1 (5 bases). V lost 2 bases to trimming and J lost 7 bases, with 20 bases between them. The CDR3 spans 16 residues. Germline CDR1 is LGHNA and CDR2 is YNFKEQ. CDR3 sequence (DNA): TGTGCCAGCAGCCAACGGTGGGGAGGGGCGGAGGGTGGCTACACCTTC. Encoded protein: CASSQRWGGAEGGYTF.

The V gene is TRBV9, the J gene TRBJ2-6; D not resolved. Germline lookup yields CDR1 SGDLS and CDR2 YYNGEE. The CDR3 sequence is 17 residues long. V was pared by 3 bases and J by 0 bases, with 13 bases between. The CDR3 region has the DNA TGTGCCAGCAGCGGGTACCTCACCCCCTCTGGGGCCAACGTCCTGACTTTC. This gives the protein CASSGYLTPSGANVLTF.

A few counts support this clone. The V gene is TRBV19, the J gene TRBJ1-5, with D perhaps TRBD1 (5 bases). CDR3 length: 14 amino acids. Trimming left V 3 bases short and J 7 bases short, with 13 bases between. CDR1 and CDR2 from the germline V gene are LNHDA and SQIVND (reference sequence). CDR3 region: CASSMSWGPQPQHF. The CDR3 DNA reads TGTGCCAGTAGTATGAGTTGGGGACCACAGCCCCAGCATTTT.

The genes are TRBV7-9 and TRBJ2-1, with D hard to call. CDR1 SEHNR and CDR2 FQNEAQ come from the germline V gene (reference sequence). Trimming removed 5 bases from V and 9 bases from J, with 11 bases in between. This CDR3 contains 12 residues. The CDR3 here is CASSAHAVEQFF. The CDR3 nucleotides are TGTGCCAGCAGCGCCCACGCGGTTGAGCAGTTCTTC.

The chain couples TRBV7-2 to TRBJ2-1; D is possibly TRBD1 or TRBD2 (7 bases each). The CDR3 loop spans 15 amino acids. Germline values: CDR1 SGHTA, CDR2 FQGNSA. V dropped 1 base and J dropped 6 bases, with 13 bases sitting between them. CDR3: CASSLVSGGVNEQFF. The CDR3 DNA reads as TGTGCCAGCAGCTTAGTATCAGGGGGGGTCAATGAGCAGTTCTTC.

The chain joins TRBV6-1 to TRBJ2-1; D perhaps matches TRBD1 (6 bases). This CDR3 is built from 16 residues. Trimming pared 1 base from V and 0 bases from J, leaving 10 bases between. In germline, CDR1 is MNHNS, CDR2 SASEGT. The CDR3 region has the DNA TGTGCCAGCAGTGAAGAGAGAGGGGGCTCCTACAATGAGCAGTTCTTC. Its protein product is CASSEERGGSYNEQFF.

Note on this clone: The sample contains more than one DNA sequence encoding this CDR3. The chain links TRBV27 to TRBJ2-1; D gene unclear. Between the trimmed V and J ends, which lost 3 bases and 7 bases, there was a span of 10 bases. Germline V lookup: CDR1 MNHEY, CDR2 SMNVEV (reference sequence). The CDR3 totals 13 residues. The CDR3: CASSLSRGNEQFF. CDR3 nucleotides: TGTGCCAGCAGTTTGTCCCGCGGAAATGAGCAGTTCTTC.

The rearrangement joins TRBV5-1 to TRBJ2-7; 7 nucleotides match TRBD1. Losses at the gene ends were 6 bases for V and 3 bases for J; bases not matched to a gene: 12. The CDR3 runs 15 residues. Germline assignment: CDR1 SGHRS and CDR2 YFSETQ. In DNA, the CDR3 is TGCGCCAGCACCCTCGATGTGGGACAGAACTACGAGCAGTACTTC. It encodes CASTLDVGQNYEQYF.

This clone showed up just a few times. The genes are TRBV2 and TRBJ1-1, with D perhaps TRBD1 (5 bases). V lost 4 bases and J 2 bases, leaving 11 bases between the germline ends. This CDR3 is built from 14 residues. The V gene's germline CDR1 is SNHLY and CDR2 FYNNEI. CDR3 in DNA: TGTGCCAGCAGTGCGTACAGGAGAAACACTGAAGCTTTCTTT. Translating it yields CASSAYRRNTEAFF.

The chain uses TRBV28 and TRBJ2-7; 8 nucleotides agree with TRBD1. V dropped 5 bases and J dropped 5; count of bases not matched to a gene: 5. Germline loops: CDR1 MDHEN, CDR2 SYDVKM. This CDR3 region has 13 residues. The CDR3 protein is CASSVGDRNEQYF. Written as DNA, the CDR3 is TGTGCCAGCAGTGTAGGGGACAGGAACGAGCAGTACTTC.

The rearrangement joins TRBV2 to TRBJ2-1, with 10 bases lining up with TRBD1. The junction had 5 bases not matched to a gene; V was cut back by 6 bases and J by 0 bases. Per germline, CDR1 SNHLY and CDR2 FYNNEI. This CDR3 is 16 amino acids long. The CDR3 reads CASSDRGPFSYNEQFF. The DNA for the CDR3 is TGTGCCAGCAGCGACAGGGGGCCCTTCTCCTACAATGAGCAGTTCTTC.